These 14 T cell receptor beta chains came from one sample sequenced in a study of identical twins. Via MiXCR, TCRdb re-called the 5' RACE reads, giving one row per CDR3 protein. The sample holds about 530,000 distinct CDR3 sequences, about 20% seen once. These records were also assigned to another study, of yellow fever vaccine responses in identical twins.

Material: CD4+ T cells sorted from blood. Receptors were obtained from a woman between 18 and 29 years old in good health.

The V and J genes are TRBV12-3 or TRBV12-4 and TRBJ2-6; unclear D gene. CDR3 length: 16 amino acids. V lost 3 bases to trimming and J lost 0 bases, with 9 bases between them. The chain's CDR3 is CASSFQGFSGANVLTF. DNA for the CDR3: TGTGCCAGCAGTTTTCAAGGGTTCTCTGGGGCCAACGTCCTGACTTTC.

This chain joins TRBV5-1 and TRBJ2-7; D perhaps matches TRBD1 (6 bases). This CDR3 is 16 amino acids long. Germline CDR1 SGHRS, CDR2 YFSETQ. The V and J ends lost 0 bases and 0 bases respectively, with 13 bases between them. Written as DNA, the CDR3 is TGCGCCAGCAGCTTGGAGGTACAGGGCCTCTCCTACGAGCAGTACTTC. Protein product: CASSLEVQGLSYEQYF. Full variable domain (missing parts from reference TRBV5-1 and TRBJ2-7): KAGVTQTPRYLIKTRGQQVTLSCSPISGHRSVSWYQQTPGQGLQFLFEYFSETQRNKGNFPGRFSGRQFSNSRSEMNVSTLELGDSALYLCASSLEVQGLSYEQYFGPGTRLTVT.

The chain has TRBV6-7 and TRBJ1-1; D is possibly TRBD1 (6 bases). TRBV6-7 is an ORF; its function is uncertain. This CDR3 comprises 12 residues. V was trimmed by 10 bases and J by 3 bases, leaving 12 bases between them. The CDR3 nucleotides are TGTGCCACCTGGAGGGGGGACACTGAAGCTTTCTTT. Its protein is CATWRGDTEAFF.

This clonotype occurred a few times. This rearrangement joins TRBV20-1 to TRBJ1-2; tentatively, D is TRBD1 (5 bases). This CDR3 region has 14 residues. Trimming pared 5 bases from V and 0 bases from J, leaving 13 bases between. The germline V gene encodes CDR1 DFQATT and CDR2 SNEGSKA (reference sequence). The CDR3 region has the DNA TGCAGTGCTCGTGACGGGACGGCTAACTATGGCTACACCTTC. This gives the protein CSARDGTANYGYTF.

This chain connects TRBV28 to TRBJ2-3, with D possibly TRBD2 on 5 matching bases. The germline V and J ends were trimmed by 2 bases and 4 bases, with 13 bases remaining between them. The CDR3 loop spans 15 amino acids. Germline assignment: CDR1 MDHEN and CDR2 SYDVKM. The CDR3 is CASSLRVTSSDTQYF. In nucleotides, the CDR3 is TGTGCCAGCAGTTTAAGGGTAACTAGTTCAGATACGCAGTATTTT.

The J gene is TRBJ2-1, the V gene TRBV15, with 11 bases lining up with TRBD1. Germline loops: CDR1 LNHNV, CDR2 YYDKDF (reference sequence). After removal of 2 bases from V and 8 bases from J, the junction contained 2 bases not matched to a gene. This CDR3 contains 14 residues. The CDR3 DNA reads as TGTGCCACCAGCAGAATGGGACAGGGGGATGAGCAGTTCTTC. Its translation: CATSRMGQGDEQFF. The entire variable domain, with the rest obtained from reference TRBV15 and TRBJ2-1, is as follows: DAMVIQNPRYQVTQFGKPVTLSCSQTLNHNVMYWYQQKSSQAPKLLFHYYDKDFNNEADTPDNFQSRRPNTSFCFLDIRSPGLGDTAMYLCATSRMGQGDEQFFGPGTRLTVL.

This clonotype was found many times. The rearrangement links TRBV20-1 to TRBJ1-1; D not resolved. In germline, CDR1 is DFQATT, CDR2 SNEGSKA (reference sequence). Trimming took off 1 base at V and 0 bases at J, with 3 bases between the two ends. The CDR3 runs to 12 residues. CDR3: CSARVLNTEAFF. The CDR3 nucleotides are TGCAGTGCTAGAGTGCTGAACACTGAAGCTTTCTTT.

The chain uses TRBV7-9 and TRBJ2-1; D not resolved. Germline V gives CDR1 SEHNR, CDR2 FQNEAQ (reference sequence). This CDR3 is 13 amino acids long. V was shortened by 3 bases and J by 6 bases, with 9 bases between the two germline ends. The CDR3 loop reads CASSFFQVNEQFF. DNA for the CDR3: TGTGCCAGCAGCTTTTTTCAGGTCAATGAGCAGTTCTTC.

This clonotype showed up just a few times. The chain combines TRBV19 with TRBJ2-1; 8 bases line up with TRBD2. The CDR3 runs 13 residues. The ends lost 4 bases at V and 8 bases at J; junction bases unmatched: 4. In germline, CDR1 is LNHDA, CDR2 SQIVND (reference sequence). Written as DNA, the CDR3 is TGTGCCAGTAGTAGCGGGAGGAACGATGAGCAGTTCTTC. Translation gives CASSSGRNDEQFF.

The CDR3 region has the DNA TGTGCCAGCAGCTTAGGGTTGGGCAAGGGACTCGTCACAGATACGCAGTATTTT. The encoded protein is CASSLGLGKGLVTDTQYF. V usage is TRBV11-1 and J usage is TRBJ2-3, with D perhaps TRBD2 (6 bases). Trimming took off 1 base at V and 2 bases at J, with 19 bases between the two ends. Germline V gene lookup returns CDR1 SGHAT and CDR2 FQDESV (reference sequence). This CDR3 spans 18 amino acids.

The chain has TRBV3-1 and TRBJ2-3; 11 bases align to TRBD2. The CDR3 sequence is 16 residues long. Germline CDR1 LGHDT, CDR2 YNNKEL (reference sequence). V dropped 3 bases and J dropped 2; count of bases not matched to a gene: 4. For the CDR3, the DNA is TGTGCCAGCAGCCACCGGACTAGCGGGCTCACAGATACGCAGTATTTT. Translating gives CASSHRTSGLTDTQYF.

This clonotype turned up a few times. The chain joins TRBV20-1 to TRBJ1-6; D not certain. This CDR3 region has 12 residues. The V gene's germline CDR1 is DFQATT and CDR2 SNEGSKA (reference sequence). The CDR3 DNA reads as TGCGGGTTTAGTTCCTATAATTCACCCCTCCACTTT. Amino acid sequence: CGFSSYNSPLHF.

V usage is TRBV4-2 and J usage is TRBJ2-5; D is possibly TRBD2 (6 bases). The CDR3 sequence is 16 residues long. V lost 0 bases to trimming and J lost 5 bases, with 16 bases between them. Germline V lookup: CDR1 LGHNA, CDR2 YNFKEQ. This chain's CDR3 is CASSQDLSLGGETQYF. CDR3 nucleotide sequence: TGTGCCAGCAGCCAAGATCTAAGCCTTGGGGGGGAGACCCAGTACTTC.

This clonotype was detected a few times. The chain is built from TRBV6-1 and TRBJ1-5, with no clear D. Trimming left V 2 bases short and J 6 bases short, with 8 bases between. The germline gives CDR1 MNHNS, CDR2 SASEGT. The length of the CDR3 is 13 residues. The CDR3 DNA follows: TGTGCCAGCAGTGAAATATCCGGTCAGCCCCAGCATTTT. Its translation is CASSEISGQPQHF.